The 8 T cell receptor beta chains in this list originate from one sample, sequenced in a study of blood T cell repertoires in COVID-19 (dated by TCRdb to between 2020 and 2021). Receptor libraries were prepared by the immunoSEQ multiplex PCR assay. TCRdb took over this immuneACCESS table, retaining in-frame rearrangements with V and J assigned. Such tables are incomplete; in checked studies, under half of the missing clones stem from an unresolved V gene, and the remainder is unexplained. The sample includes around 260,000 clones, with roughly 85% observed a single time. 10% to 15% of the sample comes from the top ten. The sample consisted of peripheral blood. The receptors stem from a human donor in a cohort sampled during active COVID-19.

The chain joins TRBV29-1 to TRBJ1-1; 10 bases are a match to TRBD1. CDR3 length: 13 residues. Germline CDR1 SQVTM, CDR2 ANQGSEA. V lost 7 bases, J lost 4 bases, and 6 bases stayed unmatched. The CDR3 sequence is CSAPRQGATEAFF. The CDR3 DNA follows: TGCAGCGCGCCTCGACAGGGGGCCACTGAAGCTTTCTTT.

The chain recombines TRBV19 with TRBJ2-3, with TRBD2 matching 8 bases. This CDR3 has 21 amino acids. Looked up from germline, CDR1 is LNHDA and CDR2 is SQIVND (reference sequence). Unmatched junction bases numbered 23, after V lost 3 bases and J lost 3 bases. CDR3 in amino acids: CASSMPRFAGGGTRLTDTQYF. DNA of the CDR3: TGTGCCAGTAGTATGCCCCGCTTCGCTGGGGGGGGGACTAGATTAACAGATACGCAGTATTTT.

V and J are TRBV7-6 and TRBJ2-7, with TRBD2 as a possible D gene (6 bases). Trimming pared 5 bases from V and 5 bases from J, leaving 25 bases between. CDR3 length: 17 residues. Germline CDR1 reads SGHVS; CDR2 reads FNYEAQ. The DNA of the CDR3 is TGTGCCAGCAGCCTACGAACCCATAGGACTACCCAAGACGAGCAGTACTTC. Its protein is CASSLRTHRTTQDEQYF. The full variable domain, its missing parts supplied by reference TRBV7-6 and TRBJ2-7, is GAGVSQSPRYKVTKRGQDVALRCDPISGHVSLYWYRQALGQGPEFLTYFNYEAQQDKSGLPNDRFSAERPEGSISTLTIQRTEQRDSAMYRCASSLRTHRTTQDEQYFGPGTRLTVT.

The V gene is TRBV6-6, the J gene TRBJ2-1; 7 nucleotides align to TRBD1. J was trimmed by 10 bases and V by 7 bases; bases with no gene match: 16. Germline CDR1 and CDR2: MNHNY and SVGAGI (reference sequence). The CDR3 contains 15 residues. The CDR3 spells CASNSGTEKAWEQFF. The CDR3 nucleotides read TGTGCCAGCAATTCCGGGACAGAAAAGGCCTGGGAGCAGTTCTTC.

The CDR3 sequence is CAISESGQLHSPLHF. CDR3 nucleotide sequence: TGTGCCATCAGTGAGTCGGGACAGTTGCACTCACCCCTCCACTTT. The chain recombines TRBV10-3 with TRBJ1-6; 7 bases align to TRBD1. The germline V gene encodes CDR1 ENHRY and CDR2 SYGVKD. V dropped 0 bases and J dropped 10; count of bases not matched to a gene: 6. The CDR3 is 15 amino acids.

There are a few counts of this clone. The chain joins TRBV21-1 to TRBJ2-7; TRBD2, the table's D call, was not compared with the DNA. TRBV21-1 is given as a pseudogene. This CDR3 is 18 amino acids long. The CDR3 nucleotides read TGTGCCAGCAGCAAGGTGGGCGGGTACAGCAATAAACCGGGGGAGCAGTACTTC. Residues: CASSKVGGYSNKPGEQYF.

This chain's CDR3 is CASSPPSGRGRETQYF. DNA for the CDR3: TGTGCCAGCAGCCCCCCCAGCGGGAGAGGTAGAGAGACCCAGTACTTC. J is TRBJ2-5 and V is TRBV7-9, with 8 bases identical to TRBD2. The trim removed 5 bases at V and 4 bases at J, leaving 12 bases unmatched. CDR3 length equals 16 residues. CDR1 is SEHNR, CDR2 FQNEAQ, per germline (reference sequence). The complete variable domain, with remaining parts taken from reference TRBV7-9 and TRBJ2-5, reads DTGVSQNPRHKITKRGQNVTFRCDPISEHNRLYWYRQTLGQGPEFLTYFQNEAQLEKSRLLSDRFSAERPKGSFSTLEIQRTEQGDSAMYLCASSPPSGRGRETQYFGPGTRLLVL.

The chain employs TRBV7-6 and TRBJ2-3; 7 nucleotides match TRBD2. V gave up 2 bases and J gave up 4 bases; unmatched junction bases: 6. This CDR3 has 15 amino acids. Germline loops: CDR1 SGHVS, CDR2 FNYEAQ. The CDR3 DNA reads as TGTGCCAGCAGCTTACTAGCGGTTCAATCAGATACGCAGTATTTT. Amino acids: CASSLLAVQSDTQYF.